One sample yielded the 8 T cell receptor beta chains listed below, sequenced in a study of blood T cell repertoires in COVID-19. Libraries were prepared by immunoSEQ multiplex PCR; TCRdb keeps only in-frame clonotypes and omits some of them. The sample lists fewer than 250,000 clones, approximately 87% occurring once. The specimen sequenced was peripheral blood. Receptors originate from a woman aged 45-60 years with acute or convalescent COVID-19.

J is TRBJ1-3 and V is TRBV19; weak D call: TRBD1 (6 bases). V was pared by 9 bases and J by 2 bases, with 14 bases between. This CDR3 has 14 amino acids. In germline, CDR1 is LNHDA, CDR2 SQIVND (reference sequence). In DNA, the CDR3 is TGTGCCAGCTCGCAGGGGACCGCTGGAAACACCATATATTTT. This translates into CASSQGTAGNTIYF.

The chain links TRBV6-5 to TRBJ2-7, with 10 bases identical to TRBD1. The germline CDR1 and CDR2 sequences are MNHEY and SVGAGI. Germline trimming cut 7 bases from V and 4 bases from J; bases unmatched to any gene: 7. The CDR3 consists of 14 residues. In DNA form, the CDR3 reads TGTGCCAGCATAAGGACAGGGGGTATGTACGAGCAGTACTTC. Amino acids: CASIRTGGMYEQYF.

CDR3 bases: TGCGCCAGCAGCCAGAACCAGGGAAACACTGAAGCTTTCTTT. Amino acid sequence: CASSQNQGNTEAFF. This rearrangement joins TRBV4-1 to TRBJ1-1; the D gene is possibly TRBD1 (5 bases). In germline, CDR1 is MGHRA, CDR2 YSYEKL. The CDR3 runs 14 residues. Trimming left V 3 bases short and J 2 bases short, with 10 bases between.

The chain combines TRBV10-3 with TRBJ2-7; 13 nucleotides match TRBD2. This CDR3 has 14 amino acids. Germline-derived CDR1 and CDR2 are ENHRY and SYGVKD. V trimming: 10 bases; J trimming: 4 bases; junction bases outside the gene matches: 7. The CDR3 loop is CATGGLAGLYEQYF. DNA of the CDR3: TGTGCCACCGGGGGACTAGCGGGATTATACGAGCAGTACTTC.

The chain carries TRBV19 and TRBJ2-7; 9 bases fit TRBD2. The CDR3 consists of 14 residues. The germline CDR1 and CDR2 sequences are LNHDA and SQIVND (reference sequence). Losses at the gene ends were 6 bases for V and 2 bases for J; bases not matched to a gene: 5. The DNA of the CDR3 is TGTGCCAGTAGCAGTCTAGCGGGGACCTACGAGCAGTACTTC. Amino acid sequence: CASSSLAGTYEQYF.

The rearrangement links TRBV7-9 to TRBJ2-5, with 10 bases that match TRBD2. The CDR3 sequence is 17 residues long. Germline values: CDR1 SEHNR, CDR2 FQNEAQ (reference sequence). V shed 5 bases and J 0 bases; nucleotides not matched to a gene: 9. The CDR3 is CASSRTSGDLYQETQYF. Here the CDR3 DNA reads TGTGCCAGCAGCCGGACTAGCGGAGATTTATACCAAGAGACCCAGTACTTC.

The chain couples TRBV7-9 to TRBJ2-5; maybe TRBD2 (6 bases). This CDR3 is built from 14 residues. The V end was cut by 3 bases, the J end by 7 bases, with 15 bases between. Germline V gene sequence: CDR1 SEHNR, CDR2 FQNEAQ (reference sequence). DNA of the CDR3: TGTGCCAGCAGCTTTGGCATGCGGGAAGGGACCCAGTACTTC. It translates to CASSFGMREGTQYF. Looking up the rest from reference TRBV7-9 and TRBJ2-5 gives the full variable domain: DTGVSQNPRHKITKRGQNVTFRCDPISEHNRLYWYRQTLGQGPEFLTYFQNEAQLEKSRLLSDRFSAERPKGSFSTLEIQRTEQGDSAMYLCASSFGMREGTQYFGPGTRLLVL.

CDR3 sequence: CASSQDLISRASSYEQYF. CDR3 DNA sequence: TGTGCCAGCAGCCAAGATCTCATTAGCAGGGCTAGCTCCTACGAGCAGTACTTC. The chain links TRBV3-1 (or the pseudogene TRBV3-2) to TRBJ2-7; weak D call: TRBD1 (5 bases). The CDR3 is 18 amino acids. V was trimmed by 0 bases and J by 0 bases, leaving 18 bases between them. Germline V gene sequence: CDR1 LGHDT, CDR2 YNNKEL (reference sequence).